The next 25 T cell receptor beta chains were all read from a single sample in a study of tumor-infiltrating lymphocytes in primary liver carcinoma. Priming with a constant-region primer yielded TCR beta cDNA from roughly 490 ng total RNA. Library construction for TCR beta comprised three nested multiplex PCR rounds performed with slightly modified ARM-PCR. It was with TRBV1-TRBV30 forward primers and a C-beta reverse primer that the first two PCR rounds were run, at around 10 cycles each. TCRdb processed the multiplex PCR reads anew with MiXCR; each CDR3 protein has one entry. The sample yields more than 30,000 distinct CDR3 sequences, roughly 73% seen once. DNA and RNA were both co-extracted from 20-30 mg of bulk tissue that had not been sorted. Input material: tumor-adjacent normal liver tissue. The receptors were gathered from a man aged 40-49 years with primary liver carcinoma and hepatitis B virus infection.

This clonotype showed up just once. This chain uses TRBV6-5 with TRBJ2-7; possible D gene TRBD2, 7 bases. CDR1 and CDR2 (germline): MNHEY, SVGAGI. Trimming pared 9 bases from V and 8 bases from J, leaving 20 bases between. CDR3 size: 13 residues. The DNA for the CDR3 is TGTGCCAGGATCGGACTAGTTGGGGGCAAGCAGTACTTC. Its protein product is CARIGLVGGKQYF.

With regard to this clonotype: One junction end disagrees with the germline gene, perhaps due to a read error. The chain uses TRBV10-2 and TRBJ1-2, with D unresolved. The germline CDR1 and CDR2 sequences are WSHSY and SAAADI. The CDR3 sequence is 13 residues long. The chain's CDR3 is CANSMERLNGYIF. The DNA for the CDR3 is TGCGCCAACAGCATGGAGAGGTTAAATGGCTACATCTTC.

Worth noting for this clonotype: The junction differs from germline at one of its ends, possibly a read error. The chain has TRBV6-5 and TRBJ2-6; a weak D match, TRBD1 (5 bases). This CDR3 spans 19 amino acids. Germline V CDR1 and CDR2: MNHEY, SVGAGI. The CDR3 protein is CASSRPWAGPLSETNVMTF. In nucleotides, the CDR3 is TGTGCCAGCAGCCGACCCTGGGCAGGGCCCTTATCTGAGACCAACGTCATGACTTTC.

As for this clonotype: It may be a read error: a sequence one base away is much more abundant. This chain links TRBV2 with TRBJ2-1; D perhaps matches TRBD2 (6 bases). This CDR3 has 13 residues. Germline values: CDR1 SNHLY, CDR2 FYNNEI. V gave up 9 bases and J gave up 2 bases, with 11 bases separating them. The CDR3 coding sequence is TGTGCCAGAACGGAGGGCACCTACAATGAGCAGTTCTTC. This translates into CARTEGTYNEQFF. Full variable domain (outside the CDR3, taken from reference TRBV2 and TRBJ2-1): EPEVTQTPSHQVTQMGQEVILRCVPISNHLYFYWYRQILGQKVEFLVSFYNNEISEKSEIFDDQFSVERPDGSNFTLKIRSTKLEDSAMYFCARTEGTYNEQFFGPGTRLTVL.

Worth noting for this clonotype: The junction shows a germline mismatch at one end, possibly a read error. The V gene is TRBV10-3, the J gene TRBJ2-1; 8 bases fit TRBD2. The germline V gene encodes CDR1 ENHRY and CDR2 SYGVKD. The CDR3 has 19 amino acids. The CDR3 reads CAISEQGLVGFNSYNERFF. Written as DNA, the CDR3 is TGTGCCATCAGTGAGCAGGGACTAGTGGGATTCAACTCCTACAATGAGCGGTTCTTC.

A remark on this clonotype: Germline is not matched at one junction end, which may reflect a read error. The chain couples TRBV12-3 or TRBV12-4 to TRBJ2-3, with D possibly matching TRBD2 (5 bases). The CDR3 extends over 15 amino acids. CDR3 loop: CASSFASGRTNTQYF. CDR3 nucleotides: TGTGCCAGCAGTTTTGCGAGCGGACGCACAAATACGCAGTATTTT.

A note on this clonotype: Compared with germline, one end of the junction differs, possibly owing to a read error. The chain carries TRBV6-2 or TRBV6-3 and TRBJ2-3; D may match TRBD1 or TRBD2 (5 bases each). The CDR3 length is 16 residues. Germline values: CDR1 MNHEY, CDR2 SVGEGT. CDR3 in DNA: TGTGCCAGCAGCTTCCTAAGACGGCTTAGGGGAGATACTCAGTATTTT. This translates into CASSFLRRLRGDTQYF.

The rearrangement links TRBV6-1 to TRBJ2-1; 7 nucleotides agree with TRBD1. The CDR3 totals 12 residues. The germline V gene has CDR1 MNHNS and CDR2 SASEGT. Trimming took 10 bases from V and 8 from J; bases not matched to a gene: 8. The CDR3 spells CAISNTGDEQFF. CDR3 in DNA: TGTGCCATCAGCAATACAGGGGATGAGCAGTTCTTC.

V is TRBV29-1 and J is TRBJ1-2; D is perhaps TRBD1 (5 bases). The CDR3 contains 14 residues. The germline V and J ends were trimmed by 8 bases and 0 bases, with 16 bases remaining between them. Germline lookup yields CDR1 SQVTM and CDR2 ANQGSEA. The CDR3 sequence is CSILLQDPNYGYTF. As DNA, the CDR3 is TGCAGCATCCTCTTACAGGATCCTAACTATGGCTACACCTTC.

This clonotype was detected only a few times. The junction departs from germline at one end; a sequencing error may be responsible. The chain has TRBV6-6 and TRBJ1-5; 9 nucleotides agree with TRBD1. The CDR3 has 15 residues. Germline-derived CDR1 and CDR2 are MNHNY and SVGAGI (reference sequence). The CDR3 DNA follows: TGTGCTAGCAGTCTTAAACAGGGGGCAGGGCATCCCCAGCATTTT. Translation: CASSLKQGAGHPQHF.

The J gene is TRBJ1-5, the V gene TRBV6-6; 11 bases align to TRBD1. The better agreement between TRBJ2-3 and the DNA end casts doubt on the J call. The CDR3 contains 15 residues. CDR1 and CDR2 from the germline V gene are MNHNY and SVGAGI (reference sequence). The CDR3 bases are TGTGCCATCAGACACCGGGACAGGGGGTTTCAGCCCCAGTATTTT. Encoded protein: CAIRHRDRGFQPQYF.

Concerning this clonotype: Its ends do not fully match the called genes, so a read error is possible. The chain combines TRBV6-6 with TRBJ2-1, with a weak D call TRBD1 (6 bases). Germline V CDR1 and CDR2: MNHNY, SVGAGI (reference sequence). CDR3 size: 13 residues. DNA of the CDR3: TGTGCCAGCAGGGACAGTATATACAATGAGCACTACTTC. Its protein is CASRDSIYNEHYF.

In the case of this clonotype: A much larger clone sits a single nucleotide away, making a read error possible. This chain connects TRBV9 to TRBJ2-5; D may be TRBD1 (6 bases). CDR1 is SGDLS and CDR2 is YYNGEE in the germline V gene. CDR3 size: 15 residues. Trimming cost V 0 bases and J 5 bases, with 14 bases left between them. The CDR3 loop reads CASSVDGGAAETQYF. CDR3 bases: TGTGCCAGCAGCGTAGATGGGGGCGCAGCGGAGACCCAGTACTTC. The full variable domain, completed using reference TRBV9 and TRBJ2-5, is DSGVTQTPKHLITATGQRVTLRCSPRSGDLSVYWYQQSLDQGLQFLIQYYNGEERAKGNILERFSAQQFPDLHSELNLSSLELGDSALYFCASSVDGGAAETQYFGPGTRLLVL.

The chain joins TRBV19 to TRBJ1-5; TRBD1 is a possible D gene (6 bases). Trimming cost V 9 bases and J 4 bases, with 16 bases left between them. This CDR3 has 14 amino acids. Germline V CDR1 and CDR2: LNHDA, SQIVND (reference sequence). Written as DNA, the CDR3 is TGTGCCAGCTCCGGACAGTCCGAGAATCAGCCCCAGCATTTT. Amino acids: CASSGQSENQPQHF.

Here the CDR3 DNA reads TGTGCCAGCAGCTTTAACGGGAGAACAGATACGCAGTATTTT. Protein: CASSFNGRTDTQYF. V and J are TRBV7-3 and TRBJ2-3, with D perhaps TRBD2 (6 bases). Trimming pared 3 bases from V and 3 bases from J, leaving 10 bases between. The CDR3 length is 14 residues. The V gene's germline CDR1 is SGHTA and CDR2 FQGTGA.

In this sample, this clonotype turned up many times. The chain's CDR3 is CASGSGNQETQYF. In nucleotides, the CDR3 is TGCGCCAGCGGTAGCGGCAACCAAGAGACCCAGTACTTC. The chain employs TRBV5-1 and TRBJ2-5, with D perhaps TRBD2 (6 bases). CDR1 is SGHRS, CDR2 YFSETQ, per germline. This CDR3 is built from 13 residues. The V end was cut by 7 bases, the J end by 0 bases, with 10 bases between. Drawing the rest from reference TRBV5-1 and TRBJ2-5, the complete variable domain is KAGVTQTPRYLIKTRGQQVTLSCSPISGHRSVSWYQQTPGQGLQFLFEYFSETQRNKGNFPGRFSGRQFSNSRSEMNVSTLELGDSALYLCASGSGNQETQYFGPGTRLLVL.

The chain recombines TRBV5-4 with TRBJ2-1, with D maybe TRBD1 (7 bases). The CDR3 is 16 amino acids. Trimming took 6 bases from V and 8 from J, leaving 24 bases between them. CDR1 is SGHNT and CDR2 is YYREEE in the germline V gene (reference sequence). The CDR3 here is CASNPGGGGYVDEQFF. In nucleotides, the CDR3 is TGTGCCAGCAACCCCGGCGGAGGGGGCTATGTCGATGAGCAGTTCTTC.

Concerning this clonotype: The missing conserved phenylalanine or tryptophan at the end of this CDR3 makes a read error likely. The genes are TRBV29-1 and TRBJ2-7; D may correspond to TRBD1 or TRBD2 (5 bases each). CDR1 SQVTM and CDR2 ANQGSEA come from the germline V gene. The CDR3 covers 16 residues. CDR3 DNA: TGTAGCGACATGACATCTGGGACCGGCACTCCCTACGAACAGTACTCC. Encoded protein: CSDMTSGTGTPYEQYS.

In nucleotides, the CDR3 is TGCGCCAGCAGCTTGGCCGGGAGACTCTCGGAACCTTTCTTT. It yields the protein CASSLAGRLSEPFF. The chain employs TRBV5-1 and TRBJ1-1; D gene unclear. The CDR3 length is 14 residues. The germline CDR1 and CDR2 sequences are SGHRS and YFSETQ. Trimming removed 0 bases at V and 12 bases at J, with 18 bases between. Full variable domain (outside the CDR3, taken from reference TRBV5-1 and TRBJ1-1): KAGVTQTPRYLIKTRGQQVTLSCSPISGHRSVSWYQQTPGQGLQFLFEYFSETQRNKGNFPGRFSGRQFSNSRSEMNVSTLELGDSALYLCASSLAGRLSEPFFGQGTRLTVV.

On this clonotype: Since no conserved phenylalanine or tryptophan closes the CDR3, a read error is the likely cause. This chain links TRBV11-1 with TRBJ2-1; unclear D gene. The CDR3 totals 16 residues. Germline CDR1 reads SGHAT; CDR2 reads FQDESV (reference sequence). Deletions cut 9 bases from V and 0 bases from J, with 18 bases between. The CDR3 region is CASSPRVADSYNEQFY. CDR3 DNA sequence: TGTGCCAGTAGCCCCCGGGTGGCAGACTCCTACAATGAGCAGTTCTAC.

The chain employs TRBV29-1 and TRBJ2-3, with 9 bases fitting TRBD1. Germline CDR1 is SQVTM and CDR2 is ANQGSEA. J gave up 8 bases and V 6 bases, and 12 bases lay outside the gene matches. CDR3 length: 14 amino acids. The chain's CDR3 is CSVDHRGRASTQYF. The DNA for the CDR3 is TGCAGCGTCGACCACAGGGGGCGTGCGAGTACGCAGTATTTT.

The V call is TRBV28, the J call TRBJ2-7; D may be TRBD2 (5 bases). Germline V gives CDR1 MDHEN, CDR2 SYDVKM. V shed 5 bases and J shed 12 bases, with 14 bases lying between them. This CDR3 is built from 11 residues. CDR3 residues: CASSHAEGRYF. In DNA, the CDR3 is TGTGCCAGCAGTCATGCAGAGGGTCGGTACTTC. The full variable domain, its missing parts supplied by reference TRBV28 and TRBJ2-7, is DVKVTQSSRYLVKRTGEKVFLECVQDMDHENMFWYRQDPGLGLRLIYFSYDVKMKEKGDIPEGYSVSREKKERFSLILESASTNQTSMYLCASSHAEGRYFGPGTRLTVT.

This clonotype has ten or more counts. This chain links TRBV4-1 with TRBJ2-2, with D possibly matching TRBD1 (5 bases). Trimming cost V 3 bases and J 7 bases, with 18 bases left between them. The germline gives CDR1 MGHRA, CDR2 YSYEKL. The CDR3 length is 16 residues. The CDR3 sequence is CASSHPPDRVGGELFF. The CDR3, as DNA: TGCGCCAGCAGCCACCCCCCCGACAGAGTAGGCGGGGAGCTGTTTTTT.

Ten or more counts support this clonotype. This chain connects TRBV9 to TRBJ2-1; 13 bases fit TRBD2. CDR3 length: 15 amino acids. Trimming took 0 bases from V and 10 from J; bases not matched to a gene: 4. Germline loops: CDR1 SGDLS, CDR2 YYNGEE. Here the CDR3 DNA reads TGTGCCAGCAGCGTAGAAATGGGACTAGCGGGGGAGCAGTTCTTC. Protein sequence: CASSVEMGLAGEQFF.

As DNA, the CDR3 is TGTACCAACAGTGCCGGGACAGGCTACACCTTC. Translation: CTNSAGTGYTF. The chain employs TRBV6-5 and TRBJ1-2, with D perhaps TRBD1 (6 bases). CDR1 is MNHEY, CDR2 SVGAGI, per germline. The CDR3 sequence is 11 residues long.